Presented here are 10 T cell receptor beta chains from one specimen sequenced in a study of T-cell reconstitution after alpha-beta-depleted transplantation in children. A TCRbeta library incorporating unique molecular identifiers was prepared. MiXCR, applied by TCRdb to the PCR reads, yields one record per CDR3 protein. The sample consists of under 350,000 distinct CDR3 sequences, 9.9% of them appearing once. The input for sequencing was PBMCs from the stem cell graft donor, taken from the stem cell graft. The origin of the receptors is a human donor who donated a stem cell graft to a child with SCID.

This clonotype appeared a few times. The chain joins TRBV5-1 to TRBJ1-1; TRBD1 matches at 9 bases. CDR3 length equals 13 residues. Trimming took 8 bases from V and 12 from J; bases not matched to a gene: 14. Germline V gene sequence: CDR1 SGHRS, CDR2 YFSETQ. The CDR3 DNA follows: TGCGCCAGTGGACCGGAAGGGACAGGGATGACTTTCTTT. Translated: CASGPEGTGMTFF.

The chain is built from TRBV14 and TRBJ2-7; D is unclear. The germline gives CDR1 SGHDN, CDR2 FVKESK. V lost 4 bases, J lost 6 bases, and 13 bases lay in between. This CDR3 has 13 residues. The CDR3 DNA is TGTGCCAGCAGCCTCGACATCCCTGCCGAGCAGTACTTC. Protein product: CASSLDIPAEQYF.

V gene TRBV12-3 or TRBV12-4 combines with J gene TRBJ2-1; TRBD1 matches at 7 bases. Trimming at V came to 5 bases and at J to 12 bases, leaving 10 bases not matched to a gene. This CDR3 region has 13 residues. The CDR3 protein is CASSLGTVTSQFF. The CDR3 DNA is TGTGCCAGCAGTCTGGGGACAGTTACGTCGCAGTTCTTC.

This clonotype has more than one count but fewer than ten. The V gene is TRBV5-1, the J gene TRBJ2-1; D gene unclear. V was clipped by 0 bases and J by 2 bases, with 9 bases between them. Germline-derived CDR1 and CDR2 are SGHRS and YFSETQ. The CDR3 contains 15 residues. The CDR3 protein is CASSLARVAYNEQFF. CDR3 nucleotide sequence: TGCGCCAGCAGCTTGGCTCGGGTTGCCTACAATGAGCAGTTCTTC.

V usage is TRBV20-1 and J usage is TRBJ2-7, with no clear D. The CDR3 covers 15 residues. Trimming removed 5 bases from V and 1 base from J, with 18 bases in between. The germline CDR1 and CDR2 sequences are DFQATT and SNEGSKA (reference sequence). Written as DNA, the CDR3 is TGCAGTGCTGTGCCCCGAACCGCCGGGTCCTACGAGCAGTACTTC. Amino acid sequence: CSAVPRTAGSYEQYF.

The chain links TRBV2 to TRBJ2-7; the match to TRBD1 covers 7 bases. The CDR3 is 14 residues long. Germline V gene lookup returns CDR1 SNHLY and CDR2 FYNNEI. V gave up 7 bases and J gave up 0 bases; unmatched junction bases: 6. The CDR3, as DNA: TGTGCCAGCACCGGGACAGCAAGCTCCTACGAGCAGTACTTC. Encoded protein: CASTGTASSYEQYF.

In this sample, this clonotype turned up a few times. The rearrangement joins TRBV24-1 to TRBJ1-2, with a tentative D call TRBD1 (5 bases). Between the trimmed V and J ends, which lost 4 bases and 4 bases, there was a span of 9 bases. CDR3 length: 13 residues. Germline assignment: CDR1 KGHDR and CDR2 SFDVKD. CDR3 region: CATSEGGGYGYTF. The CDR3 DNA sequence: TGTGCCACCAGTGAAGGCGGGGGCTATGGCTACACCTTC.

This rearrangement joins TRBV5-1 to TRBJ2-7; TRBD2 is a possible D gene (6 bases). CDR1 is SGHRS and CDR2 is YFSETQ in the germline V gene. This CDR3 spans 16 amino acids. Trimming removed 4 bases from V and 0 bases from J, with 17 bases in between. CDR3 loop: CASSRQSGGDSYEQYF. CDR3 DNA sequence: TGCGCCAGCAGCCGTCAATCGGGCGGGGACTCCTACGAGCAGTACTTC.

This chain connects TRBV6-1 to TRBJ2-7; D may be TRBD1 (6 bases). Germline loops: CDR1 MNHNS, CDR2 SASEGT. The CDR3 is 13 amino acids. V gave up 6 bases and J gave up 2 bases, with 11 bases separating them. This CDR3 reads CASRRTEAYEQYF. In DNA form, the CDR3 reads TGTGCCAGCAGGAGGACAGAGGCCTACGAGCAGTACTTC.

This clonotype was picked up a small number of times. V gene TRBV7-9 combines with J gene TRBJ1-2, with D possibly TRBD1 on 6 matching bases. Germline V CDR1 and CDR2: SEHNR, FQNEAQ (reference sequence). The CDR3 spans 14 residues. Trimming pared 6 bases from V and 9 bases from J, leaving 20 bases between. This CDR3 is CASRGGFSPISYTF. The CDR3 DNA reads TGTGCCAGCAGAGGGGGATTTTCCCCAATAAGCTACACCTTC.